Following are 20 T cell receptor beta chains from one sample sequenced in a study of cytomegalovirus exposure and HLA in healthy donors. PCR amplification relied on 60 Vbeta primers (plus 13 Jbeta primers). This table comes from immunoSEQ multiplex PCR, and its TCRdb copy is limited to in-frame clones, with some not included. The table has 83,000 or so clones, about four fifths seen once. Sequenced material: PBMCs. The receptors were gathered from a woman aged 25 to 45 in good health and CMV-seronegative.

The chain uses TRBV7-2 and TRBJ1-5; unclear D gene. V was clipped by 5 bases and J by 3 bases, with 8 bases between them. This CDR3 contains 13 residues. CDR1 SGHTA and CDR2 FQGNSA come from the germline V gene. CDR3 amino acids: CASSTRVNQPQHF. Written as DNA, the CDR3 is TGTGCCAGCAGCACCCGGGTCAATCAGCCCCAGCATTTT. The full variable domain, completed using reference TRBV7-2 and TRBJ1-5, is GAGVSQSPSNKVTEKGKDVELRCDPISGHTALYWYRQSLGQGLEFLIYFQGNSAPDKSGLPSDRFSAERTGGSVSTLTIQRTQQEDSAVYLCASSTRVNQPQHFGDGTRLSIL.

This clone was seen only once. The genes are TRBV6-1 and TRBJ2-5, with TRBD2 as a possible D gene (5 bases). Judging by the DNA end, TRBJ2-7 fits better; the J call may be wrong. The CDR3 consists of 15 residues. CDR1 MNHNS and CDR2 SASEGT come from the germline V gene. CDR3 amino acids: CASRRRGSGSYEQYF. The CDR3 nucleotides are TGTGCCAGCAGGAGGAGAGGGAGTGGTTCCTACGAGCAGTACTTC.

The CDR3 protein is CSVETSYEQYF. The CDR3 DNA is TGCAGCGTTGAGACTTCATACGAGCAGTACTTC. The chain links TRBV29-1 to TRBJ2-7; no clear D. There are 11 residues in the CDR3. The ends were cut back, 3 bases at V and 4 bases at J, with 7 bases in the middle. CDR1 is SQVTM and CDR2 is ANQGSEA in the germline V gene.

CDR3 DNA: TGCGCCAGCAGCTTGGCCGCCCAGGATGACATTCAGTACTTC. Translating gives CASSLAAQDDIQYF. The J gene is TRBJ2-4, the V gene TRBV5-1; no firm D call. V was clipped by 0 bases and J by 8 bases, with 12 bases between them. Looked up from germline, CDR1 is SGHRS and CDR2 is YFSETQ. This CDR3 has 14 amino acids. Full variable domain (outside the CDR3, taken from reference TRBV5-1 and TRBJ2-4): KAGVTQTPRYLIKTRGQQVTLSCSPISGHRSVSWYQQTPGQGLQFLFEYFSETQRNKGNFPGRFSGRQFSNSRSEMNVSTLELGDSALYLCASSLAAQDDIQYFGAGTRLSVL.

The J gene is TRBJ2-4, the V gene TRBV30, with D maybe TRBD1 (5 bases). Trimming stripped 0 bases from V and 12 bases from J, with 9 bases between. The length of the CDR3 is 11 residues. Germline values: CDR1 GTSNPN, CDR2 SVGIG (reference sequence). CDR3 coding DNA: TGTGCCTGGAGTGTGGACACTAATCAGTACTTC. Amino acids: CAWSVDTNQYF.

The V and J genes are TRBV5-1 and TRBJ2-5; 9 nucleotides align to TRBD1. Germline V gene data show CDR1 as SGHRS and CDR2 as YFSETQ. This CDR3 region has 16 residues. V gave up 3 bases and J gave up 0 bases; unmatched junction bases: 6. For the CDR3, the DNA is TGCGCCAGCAGCTGGACGGGACAGGGCCACCAAGAGACCCAGTACTTC. It translates to CASSWTGQGHQETQYF.

This clone was seen a few times. The chain has TRBV5-1 and TRBJ1-2; perhaps TRBD1 as D (5 bases). The CDR3 sequence is 13 residues long. CDR1 and CDR2 from the germline V gene are SGHRS and YFSETQ. Trimming removed 4 bases from V and 10 bases from J, with 17 bases in between. CDR3 residues: CASSPEGRDFYTF. CDR3 DNA: TGCGCCAGCAGCCCGGAGGGGCGAGATTTCTACACCTTC. Full variable domain (rest looked up from reference TRBV5-1 and TRBJ1-2): KAGVTQTPRYLIKTRGQQVTLSCSPISGHRSVSWYQQTPGQGLQFLFEYFSETQRNKGNFPGRFSGRQFSNSRSEMNVSTLELGDSALYLCASSPEGRDFYTFGSGTRLTVV.

V is TRBV5-1 and J is TRBJ1-2; possible D gene TRBD1, 6 bases. CDR3 size: 15 residues. The germline CDR1 and CDR2 sequences are SGHRS and YFSETQ. Trimming took 0 bases from V and 3 from J, leaving 12 bases between them. CDR3: CASSLGTAKDYGYTF. The CDR3 DNA reads as TGCGCCAGCAGCTTGGGGACAGCCAAGGACTATGGCTACACCTTC. Based on the CDR3 plus reference TRBV5-1 and TRBJ1-2, the full variable domain is KAGVTQTPRYLIKTRGQQVTLSCSPISGHRSVSWYQQTPGQGLQFLFEYFSETQRNKGNFPGRFSGRQFSNSRSEMNVSTLELGDSALYLCASSLGTAKDYGYTFGSGTRLTVV.

The rearrangement links TRBV4-1 to TRBJ1-5; possibly TRBD1 for D (6 bases). Germline V CDR1 and CDR2: MGHRA, YSYEKL. V was trimmed by 4 bases and J by 4 bases, leaving 11 bases between them. CDR3 size: 14 residues. Here the CDR3 reads CASSRGGANQPQHF. For the CDR3, the DNA is TGCGCCAGCAGCCGGGGGGGGGCTAATCAGCCCCAGCATTTT.

V and J are TRBV28 and TRBJ1-2; 8 nucleotides agree with TRBD1. This CDR3 region has 13 residues. The V gene's germline CDR1 is MDHEN and CDR2 SYDVKM. The trim removed 6 bases at V and 8 bases at J, leaving 8 bases unmatched. The CDR3: CASSPGQGTGYTF. In DNA form, the CDR3 reads TGTGCCAGCAGCCCCGGACAGGGTACGGGCTACACCTTC.

The V gene is TRBV4-2, the J gene TRBJ2-7; D is perhaps TRBD2 (6 bases). V gave up 0 bases and J gave up 0 bases, with 12 bases separating them. CDR1 LGHNA and CDR2 YNFKEQ come from the germline V gene. The CDR3 consists of 16 residues. The CDR3 nucleotides are TGTGCCAGCAGCCAAGATCTGGATAGCGGCTCCTACGAGCAGTACTTC. This encodes CASSQDLDSGSYEQYF.

With respect to this clone: A read error may account for a junction end that differs from germline. This rearrangement joins TRBV7-7 to TRBJ2-2; TRBD2 aligns across 8 bases. Germline V gene sequence: CDR1 SSHAT, CDR2 FNYEAQ (reference sequence). The CDR3 has 13 residues. The CDR3 loop reads CASSELAAGELFF. For the CDR3, the DNA is TGTGCTAGCAGCGAACTAGCGGCCGGGGAGCTGTTTTTT.

This clone occurred a few times. The gene calls are TRBV9 and TRBJ2-3; 7 nucleotides match TRBD1. The CDR3 is made up of 14 amino acids. V lost 3 bases to trimming and J lost 10 bases; unmatched junction nucleotides: 11. Germline loops: CDR1 SGDLS, CDR2 YYNGEE. The CDR3 here is CASSADPRGTAQYF. In DNA, the CDR3 is TGTGCCAGCAGCGCAGACCCCAGGGGGACCGCGCAGTATTTT.

V and J are TRBV11-2 and TRBJ1-2, with D possibly TRBD1 on 6 matching bases. CDR1 and CDR2 (germline): SGHAT, FQNNGV. The germline V and J ends were trimmed by 0 bases and 11 bases, with 16 bases remaining between them. The CDR3 covers 14 residues. The CDR3 reads CASSLERGHGVYTF. The DNA for the CDR3 is TGTGCCAGCAGCTTAGAGAGGGGACACGGTGTGTACACCTTC.

This chain links TRBV10-1 with TRBJ2-1, with 9 bases that match TRBD2. This CDR3 has 15 amino acids. After removal of 3 bases from V and 5 bases from J, the junction contained 5 bases not matched to a gene. Germline V lookup: CDR1 WNHNN, CDR2 SYGVQD (reference sequence). CDR3 protein: CASSEPGLANNEQFF. CDR3 in DNA: TGCGCCAGCAGTGAACCGGGACTAGCCAACAATGAGCAGTTCTTC.

The V call is TRBV9, the J call TRBJ2-5, with TRBD2 matching over 8 bases. This CDR3 has 15 amino acids. CDR1 is SGDLS, CDR2 YYNGEE, per germline. V shed 4 bases, J shed 5 bases, and the junction held 10 bases outside the gene matches. CDR3 loop: CASSTRGGLVETQYF. The CDR3 DNA reads as TGTGCCAGCAGCACCCGGGGGGGACTCGTGGAGACCCAGTACTTC.

The rearrangement uses TRBV5-8 and TRBJ2-7; TRBD1 aligns across 10 bases. Germline assignment: CDR1 SGHTS and CDR2 YDEGEE. After removal of 0 bases from V and 6 bases from J, the junction contained 6 bases not matched to a gene. This CDR3 has 15 residues. The CDR3 reads CASSLGRTGGSEQYF. The CDR3 bases are TGTGCCAGCAGCTTGGGGAGGACAGGGGGTAGCGAGCAGTACTTC.

CDR3 bases: TGTGCCAGCTCACCACTGGACCCGGACTTGAATGAGCAGTTCTTC. Translated, it gives CASSPLDPDLNEQFF. The chain has TRBV18 and TRBJ2-1; TRBD2 might be the D (5 bases). The CDR3 length is 15 residues. The V end was cut by 1 base, the J end by 7 bases, with 14 bases between. CDR1 is KGHSH, CDR2 LQKENI, per germline.

This chain joins TRBV5-1 and TRBJ1-6; maybe TRBD1 (5 bases). Germline CDR1 is SGHRS and CDR2 is YFSETQ. The CDR3 is 12 amino acids. V was shortened by 4 bases and J by 6 bases, with 5 bases between the two germline ends. CDR3 sequence reads: CASSDSNSPLHF. CDR3 nucleotides: TGCGCCAGCAGCGACAGTAATTCACCCCTCCACTTT.

The table lists this clone with a few counts. The chain has TRBV14 and TRBJ2-3, with D uncertain. The CDR3 is made up of 12 amino acids. The germline V and J ends were trimmed by 2 bases and 3 bases, with 3 bases remaining between them. The germline gives CDR1 SGHDN, CDR2 FVKESK. CDR3 sequence (DNA): TGTGCCAGCAGCCAATTAACAGATACGCAGTATTTT. Protein: CASSQLTDTQYF.